This T cell receptor (beta chain) was profiled in a study of shared clonotypes between healthy human individuals. The repertoire was sequenced with immunoSEQ multiplex PCR; TCRdb's copy has only in-frame clones and lacks some. Counted here are about 480,000 clones, over 75% occurring once; the ten biggest clones make up approximately 12%. Germline values: CDR1 SQVTM, CDR2 ANQGSEA. V lost 2 bases and J 4 bases, leaving 14 bases between the germline ends. This CDR3 has 14 residues. The sequence derives from a woman aged 40 to 50 in good health. Some clones in this sample may be carry-over from other donors' samples. The chain uses TRBV29-1 and TRBJ1-2; the D gene is possibly TRBD1 (6 bases). Specimen: PBMCs. The CDR3 is CSVEWAGAGYGYTF. In DNA, the CDR3 is TGCAGCGTTGAATGGGCAGGGGCCGGCTATGGCTACACCTTC.